This TCR beta chain derives from a study of regulatory T cells in long-lasting Graves disease listed by TCRdb under 2021. A note on the overall study: Patients with newly diagnosed Graves' disease had been on antithyroid drugs for under 3 months. This study used TCR sequencing and RNA sequencing of peripheral blood to compare persistent Graves' disease patients against newly diagnosed Graves' disease patients. The study was conducted in China and was registered as a clinical trial. TCR sequencing covered some 13 persistent and some 20 newly diagnosed Graves' disease patients, 33 samples in total.

This clonotype came up many times. Its specific antigen is unknown. Base-call qualities are not available, and no considerably larger clone is one nucleotide away. Taken from the germline V gene (reference sequence), the CDR1 and CDR2 loops are LGHDT and YNNKEL. From the cysteine through the phenylalanine, the CDR3 covers 12 amino acids. The read is trimmed to its CDR3 DNA, 36 bases read in frame from base 1. V lost 6 bases and J lost 7 bases; the stretch between them is 9 bases long. Study-level results and caveats: Because the primary lesion, thyroid tissue, could not be accessed, the study looked at peripheral blood alone. Sequencing and analysis were restricted to the TCR beta chain. More public clonotypes were shared among persistent patients (roughly 3,000) than among newly diagnosed patients (roughly 1,000). The small sample size was acknowledged by the authors as a limitation that may reduce accuracy. TRBV28, TRBJ1-2 and TRBJ2-5 were preferentially used in persistent disease, while TRBV20-1 and TRBJ2-1 were favored in newly diagnosed disease. Compared with newly diagnosed patients, persistent Graves' disease patients had lower TCR Shannon entropy and fewer highly expanded clones, which suggests clonal expansion.

In the paper's terms, the time point label means: newly diagnosed GD, antithyroid drugs for less than 3 months. For both TCR sequencing and RNA sequencing, RNA was extracted from PBMCs using TRIzol. Graves' disease was diagnosed according to American Thyroid Association guidelines. Patients were recruited from an endocrinology department in Xi'an, China. From each patient, 7.5 to 9.5 milliliters of peripheral blood was collected into an EDTA anticoagulant tube. Ficoll Paque Plus density gradient separation was used to isolate PBMCs, and no further T cell sorting was performed. An Agilent 2100 Bioanalyzer and agarose gel were used to assess RNA quality, and a NanoDrop 2000 was used to measure RNA concentration. The library was prepared using multiplex PCR. The sequencer listed for this sample is Illumina HiSeq 4000. CDR3 regions were amplified by Arm-PCR with iRepertoire HTBI primers to construct TCR beta libraries. PCR products were gel purified before sequencing. The authors' pipeline ran thus. A total of some 65 TRBV and 14 TRBJ segments were identified across samples and were used for gene usage analysis of CDR3 amino acid clonotypes. COPE and FqMerger were used to merge the filtered high-quality paired reads into contigs. BLAST was used to align contigs to IMGT TRBV, TRBD and TRBJ reference genes, with CDR3 defined following IMGT. Clonotypes above 0.1% frequency were classified as highly expanded clones. Shannon entropy served as the measure of repertoire diversity, while the Gini coefficient captured V-J evenness. Clonotypes shared by more than one individual were considered public. In-frame beta chains were kept once TCRdb had trimmed the public reads at Q25 with fastp and called clones with MiXCR. CDR3 protein duplicates are merged, each entry listing the most common genes and DNA. TCRdb's processing, not the authors' own work, is the source of the V and J calls. A total of around 500,000 distinct CDR3 sequences appear in this sample, roughly a sixth of them only once. The top ten constitute 20% to 25% of the sample.

These same data were also listed under a study on T cells in Graves' hyperthyroidism and ophthalmopathy. From the second report: Graves' hyperthyroidism was defined as stable when no progression to ophthalmopathy occurred over 18 months of follow-up. Hyperthyroidism patients were newly diagnosed, with disease duration under 2 months, and aged 18 to 65 years. Patients with uncontrolled infections, other autoimmune diseases, pregnancy or lactation were excluded. Clinical symptoms, serum thyroxine and TRAb, thyroid ultrasound, and orbital computed tomography formed the basis for the diagnoses. The first round of RT-PCR for the TCR CDR3 was performed with the HTBI primer set and the Qiagen OneStep RT-PCR kit. Most expanded thyroid clonotypes (frequency above 0.001) were also found in blood, which suggests that blood repertoires may mirror thyroid immune responses. A model built on a 13 V-J signature distinguished ophthalmopathy from stable hyperthyroidism, reaching roughly 88% sensitivity and around 81% specificity in cross-validation and 80%/75% in testing. In validation, the model predicted progression to ophthalmopathy with 55% to 71% sensitivity and roughly 72% specificity, a median of 6.5 months before onset. TCR V-J signatures able to tell the groups apart were searched for in a discovery cohort of approximately 95 patients, of whom 40 to 45 had Graves' ophthalmopathy and about 60 had stable Graves' hyperthyroidism. Prospective prediction of ophthalmopathy was tested in an independent validation cohort consisting of 18 to 20 hyperthyroidism patients and approximately 16 patients who later progressed to ophthalmopathy. The 100 discovery patients were randomly split 7:3 into training and test sets. In addition, the study compared T-cell repertoires in thyroid tissue and in blood from about 6 Graves' hyperthyroidism patients. Once sampling was done, hyperthyroidism patients were given methimazole at a starting dose of 30 mg daily, whereas ophthalmopathy patients were given high-dose intravenous methylprednisolone. Libraries were constructed in a second round of multiplex PCR, after which size selection and purification were carried out. Paired-end sequencing of the libraries was performed with 100 bp reads on an Illumina HiSeq2000. SOAPnuke was used to process the raw data, removing reads that contained adapters or uncalled bases, had a mean Phred below 15, or lacked an exact match to the constant primer or identifier. High-quality paired reads were merged using COPE v1.2.5, and each unique nucleotide sequence was defined as a clonotype. MiTCR v1.1 was used to align the clonotypes against IMGT TRBV, TRBD and TRBJ reference segments. The analysis was restricted to V-J combinations with a frequency above 0.0001, which together covered 99% to 99.2% of the repertoires. A TCS score was defined as the ratio of F50 (clonal expansion) to E x V (chaos), with BLOSUM62-based TCRdist applied between CDR3 peptides within each V-J. Welch's t-statistics and random forest reduced approximately 520 V-J features to 13, which were used in a naive Bayes classifier (R e1071). No statistical method was used to fix the sample size in advance, and group allocation was not hidden from the investigators. The paper reports TCR Vbeta CDR3 sequencing of some 140 peripheral blood samples: fewer than 50 ophthalmopathy, fewer than 80 hyperthyroidism and some 17 progressor patients.

The chain links TRBV3-1 with TRBJ2-2, with no reliable assignment of the D segment. The source material was peripheral blood mononuclear cells (PBMCs), sampled at new diagnosis, from a patient treated with antithyroid drugs. The receptor's source is a middle-aged woman with Graves disease. Donor details come from another sample of the same person, matched by shared clones. The CDR3: CASSRTDGELFF. The nucleotide sequence reads as follows: TGTGCCAGCAGTCGGACGGACGGGGAGCTGTTTTTT.